The 26 T cell receptor beta chains below were found in one sample sequenced in a study of early T cells in non-severe SARS-CoV-2 infection. TCRdb itself ran the 5' RACE reads through MiXCR, one entry per CDR3 protein. The sample holds roughly 68,000 distinct CDR3 sequences; more than 4% are singletons and the top ten take around 4.9%. The sequencing input was whole blood. Source of these receptors: an adult who was a healthcare worker with PCR-confirmed SARS-CoV-2 infection or an uninfected control (not recorded which).

The V and J genes are TRBV2 and TRBJ2-3; D is ambiguous. CDR1 and CDR2 from the germline V gene are SNHLY and FYNNEI. Trimming cost V 4 bases and J 5 bases, with 7 bases left between them. CDR3 length equals 12 residues. The CDR3 here is CASSVARDTQYF. The CDR3 nucleotides are TGTGCCAGCAGTGTGGCCCGAGATACGCAGTATTTT.

This clonotype was counted a few times. The chain joins TRBV19 to TRBJ1-4, with 8 nucleotides matching TRBD1. This CDR3 spans 14 amino acids. Per the germline V gene, CDR1 is LNHDA and CDR2 is SQIVND (reference sequence). J was trimmed by 7 bases and V by 8 bases; bases with no gene match: 9. In DNA, the CDR3 is TGTGCCAGTGCCGAACAGGGGGAAGGTGAAAAACTGTTTTTT. Translating gives CASAEQGEGEKLFF. Filled out from reference TRBV19 and TRBJ1-4, the complete variable domain reads DGGITQSPKYLFRKEGQNVTLSCEQNLNHDAMYWYRQDPGQGLRLIYYSQIVNDFQKGDIAEGYSVSREKKESFPLTVTSAQKNPTAFYLCASAEQGEGEKLFFGSGTQLSVL.

The chain links TRBV9 to TRBJ2-5; possible D gene TRBD1, 6 bases. Trimming pared 1 base from V and 1 base from J, leaving 11 bases between. This CDR3 region has 15 residues. Germline CDR1 SGDLS, CDR2 YYNGEE. The CDR3 here is CASSVNTGSQETQYF. In DNA form, the CDR3 reads TGTGCCAGCAGCGTAAACACAGGGTCCCAAGAGACCCAGTACTTC.

This clonotype showed up many times. The chain recombines TRBV6-1 with TRBJ2-2; D is unclear. The germline V and J ends were trimmed by 6 bases and 0 bases, with 14 bases remaining between them. The CDR3 totals 16 residues. Germline V lookup: CDR1 MNHNS, CDR2 SASEGT. CDR3 loop: CASSQKHTANTGELFF. In nucleotides, the CDR3 is TGTGCCAGCAGCCAAAAGCACACGGCGAACACCGGGGAGCTGTTTTTT.

The sample holds many counts of this clonotype. This chain links TRBV25-1 with TRBJ2-7, with 9 bases matching TRBD2. CDR1 is MGHDK and CDR2 is SYGVNS in the germline V gene. V trimming: 6 bases; J trimming: 3 bases; junction bases outside the gene matches: 6. The length of the CDR3 is 14 residues. CDR3: CASSDTSGFYEQYF. The CDR3 nucleotides read TGTGCCAGCAGCGATACTAGCGGGTTCTACGAGCAGTACTTC.

The table lists this clonotype with many counts. The chain recombines TRBV6-2 or TRBV6-3 with TRBJ2-7, with 7 positions matching TRBD1. The CDR3 totals 15 residues. Germline CDR1 and CDR2: MNHEY and SVGEGT. V lost 2 bases to trimming and J lost 0 bases; unmatched junction nucleotides: 4. Here the CDR3 DNA reads TGTGCCAGCAGTTACACCGGGACAGTCTCCTACGAGCAGTACTTC. Translated, it gives CASSYTGTVSYEQYF.

In this sample, this clonotype turned up many times. This sequence joins TRBV5-6 and TRBJ2-1; TRBD2 aligns across 7 bases. CDR1 is SGHDT, CDR2 YYEEEE, per germline. Losses at the gene ends were 8 bases for V and 8 bases for J; bases not matched to a gene: 16. The CDR3 covers 15 residues. CDR3 amino acids: CASRDTGEGLDEQFF. The CDR3 nucleotides are TGTGCCAGTCGGGATACGGGGGAGGGCCTGGATGAGCAGTTCTTC.

This clonotype has ten or more counts. The chain carries TRBV12-3 or TRBV12-4 and TRBJ2-1; TRBD2 aligns across 10 bases. The CDR3 has 13 amino acids. V lost 8 bases and J lost 5; bases outside the gene matches: 3. The CDR3 nucleotides read TGTGCCAGCGGCGGACTAGCGGACAATGAGCAGTTCTTC. Translation gives CASGGLADNEQFF.

This chain uses TRBV7-9 with TRBJ2-7; D possibly corresponds to TRBD1 (5 bases). This CDR3 has 14 residues. V lost 1 base and J 2 bases, leaving 9 bases between the germline ends. CDR1 and CDR2 from the germline V gene are SEHNR and FQNEAQ (reference sequence). The CDR3: CASSLGQSTYEQYF. The CDR3 DNA follows: TGTGCCAGCAGCTTAGGACAGAGTACCTACGAGCAGTACTTC. Together with reference TRBV7-9 and TRBJ2-7, the CDR3 gives the full variable domain: DTGVSQNPRHKITKRGQNVTFRCDPISEHNRLYWYRQTLGQGPEFLTYFQNEAQLEKSRLLSDRFSAERPKGSFSTLEIQRTEQGDSAMYLCASSLGQSTYEQYFGPGTRLTVT.

In this sample, this clonotype turned up many times. The J gene is TRBJ1-1, the V gene TRBV20-1; tentative D call: TRBD1 (5 bases). V lost 1 base to trimming and J lost 3 bases, with 9 bases between them. The CDR3 sequence is 13 residues long. Germline CDR1 DFQATT, CDR2 SNEGSKA (reference sequence). The chain's CDR3 is CSARAGIHTEAFF. The CDR3 nucleotides are TGCAGTGCTAGAGCAGGGATTCACACTGAAGCTTTCTTT.

The gene calls are TRBV20-1 and TRBJ1-1, with D possibly being TRBD1 (6 bases). Germline V gene sequence: CDR1 DFQATT, CDR2 SNEGSKA (reference sequence). The germline V and J ends were trimmed by 0 bases and 7 bases, with 15 bases remaining between them. The CDR3 has 14 residues. The CDR3 DNA follows: TGCAGTGCTAGAGACCCCCCCAGGGGACGTGAAGCTTTCTTT. Protein product: CSARDPPRGREAFF.

This clonotype has at least ten counts. The chain recombines TRBV20-1 with TRBJ2-7; D is ambiguous. The CDR3 totals 11 residues. Germline values: CDR1 DFQATT, CDR2 SNEGSKA (reference sequence). V dropped 5 bases and J dropped 4 bases, with 9 bases sitting between them. DNA of the CDR3: TGCAGTGCTGCCACTCGGTACGAGCAGTACTTC. It is translated as CSAATRYEQYF.

There are many counts of this clonotype. This sequence joins TRBV4-1 and TRBJ1-2; 8 bases are shared with TRBD1. The trim removed 3 bases at V and 6 bases at J, leaving 9 bases unmatched. This CDR3 has 15 residues. Germline V gene data show CDR1 as MGHRA and CDR2 as YSYEKL. CDR3 loop: CASSQGGQGIDGYTF. The DNA of the CDR3 is TGCGCCAGCAGCCAGGGAGGACAGGGAATAGATGGCTACACCTTC.

This clonotype showed up many times. The chain links TRBV12-5 to TRBJ2-7; D is unresolved. The CDR3 runs to 14 residues. From germline, CDR1 is LGHNT and CDR2 FRNRAP. V was clipped by 1 base and J by 2 bases, with 9 bases between them. The CDR3 region is CASGLEYGPYEQYF. The CDR3, as DNA: TGTGCTAGTGGTTTGGAGTACGGTCCCTACGAGCAGTACTTC. Using reference TRBV12-5 and TRBJ2-7 for the parts outside the CDR3, the full variable domain is DARVTQTPRHKVTEMGQEVTMRCQPILGHNTVFWYRQTMMQGLELLAYFRNRAPLDDSGMPKDRFSAEMPDATLATLKIQPSEPRDSAVYFCASGLEYGPYEQYFGPGTRLTVT.

This chain uses TRBV4-3 with TRBJ2-5; 9 nucleotides match TRBD2. V trimming: 1 base; J trimming: 5 bases; junction bases outside the gene matches: 11. CDR1 LGHNA and CDR2 YSLEER come from the germline V gene. This CDR3 region has 17 residues. CDR3 coding DNA: TGCGCCAGCAGCCAAGTTCCCTTAGCGGGAGAGGATGAGACCCAGTACTTC. This sequence encodes CASSQVPLAGEDETQYF.

This clonotype has just a few counts. The chain links TRBV6-5 to TRBJ2-1, with 8 nucleotides matching TRBD2. Germline assignment: CDR1 MNHEY and CDR2 SVGAGI. CDR3 length equals 13 residues. The J segment lost 6 bases and the V segment lost 7 bases, leaving 5 bases of the junction unmatched. The CDR3 DNA reads as TGTGCCAGCAATAGCGGGGTTGCCAATGAGCAGTTCTTC. Protein product: CASNSGVANEQFF.

This clonotype was recorded a few times. This rearrangement joins TRBV25-1 to TRBJ1-1; D might be TRBD1 (5 bases). Trimming left V 4 bases short and J 2 bases short, with 14 bases between. This CDR3 is 15 amino acids long. Germline loops: CDR1 MGHDK, CDR2 SYGVNS. DNA of the CDR3: TGTGCCAGCAGTGGCCTCCCGGGGCGCAACACTGAAGCTTTCTTT. Its translation: CASSGLPGRNTEAFF. The full variable domain, in which reference TRBV25-1 and TRBJ1-1 provide the parts outside the CDR3, is EADIYQTPRYLVIGTGKKITLECSQTMGHDKMYWYQQDPGMELHLIHYSYGVNSTEKGDLSSESTVSRIRTEHFPLTLESARPSHTSQYLCASSGLPGRNTEAFFGQGTRLTVV.

This clonotype came up many times. This chain connects TRBV3-1 to TRBJ2-3, with D possibly TRBD1 on 6 matching bases. The V end was cut by 6 bases, the J end by 3 bases, with 10 bases between. CDR3 length: 13 residues. CDR1 LGHDT and CDR2 YNNKEL come from the germline V gene (reference sequence). Here the CDR3 DNA reads TGTGCCAGCAGTTTCCAGGGGACAGATACGCAGTATTTT. Its translation: CASSFQGTDTQYF.

The V and J genes are TRBV13 and TRBJ2-1, with D perhaps TRBD2 (7 bases). CDR1 and CDR2 (germline): PRHDT, FYEKMQ (reference sequence). Trimming cost V 3 bases and J 2 bases, with 17 bases left between them. The CDR3 extends over 17 amino acids. DNA for the CDR3: TGTGCCAGCAGCTTGGGCCTAGGGGGGGAGCCCTACAATGAGCAGTTCTTC. Translating gives CASSLGLGGEPYNEQFF.

This clonotype has a count of ten or more. The chain carries TRBV5-8 and TRBJ2-2; 12 nucleotides line up with TRBD2. Germline CDR1 reads SGHTS; CDR2 reads YDEGEE. The CDR3 loop spans 18 amino acids. J lost 2 bases, V lost 4 bases, and 9 bases had no gene match. The CDR3 nucleotides read TGTGCCAGCAGCCGGACTAGCGGGACCATTCTAAACACCGGGGAGCTGTTTTTT. Translated, it gives CASSRTSGTILNTGELFF.

This clonotype was observed many times. V usage is TRBV7-9 and J usage is TRBJ2-5; D is undetermined. The CDR3 length is 12 residues. With 5 bases removed from V and 2 bases from J, the gap between germline ends came to 6 bases. The germline gives CDR1 SEHNR, CDR2 FQNEAQ (reference sequence). The DNA of the CDR3 is TGTGCCAGCAGCAGGATGCAAGAGACCCAGTACTTC. Translating gives CASSRMQETQYF.

The sample holds many counts of this clonotype. V gene TRBV5-8 combines with J gene TRBJ2-1; 10 bases line up with TRBD2. The ends lost 1 base at V and 9 bases at J; junction bases unmatched: 4. This CDR3 is 14 amino acids long. Germline V lookup: CDR1 SGHTS, CDR2 YDEGEE. The CDR3 coding sequence is TGTGCCAGCAGCTTGAGCGGGGGGGCCGGTGAGCAGTTCTTC. Protein sequence: CASSLSGGAGEQFF.

This clonotype was observed many times. In DNA form, the CDR3 reads TGCAGCGTTGGTGGCTTTGGGACCCAGTACTTC. It yields the protein CSVGGFGTQYF. The chain couples TRBV29-1 to TRBJ2-5; D is ambiguous. The CDR3 loop spans 11 amino acids. Germline V CDR1 and CDR2: SQVTM, ANQGSEA. Trimming removed 4 bases from V and 7 bases from J, with 10 bases in between.

This clonotype has more than one count but fewer than ten. Compared with germline, one end of the junction differs, possibly owing to a read error. The J gene is TRBJ1-4, the V gene TRBV20-1, with 7 bases aligning to TRBD1. The germline V gene encodes CDR1 DFQATT and CDR2 SNEGSKA (reference sequence). The length of the CDR3 is 14 residues. CDR3 residues: CSARGQASNEKLFF. The DNA of the CDR3 is TGCAGTGCCAGAGGACAGGCCAGTAATGAAAAACTGTTTTTT.

This clonotype was found many times. This CDR3 is CASSYSRDTEAFF. The CDR3 DNA sequence: TGTGCCAGCAGTTACTCCAGGGACACTGAAGCTTTCTTT. This chain links TRBV6-5 with TRBJ1-1; possibly TRBD1 for D (5 bases). There are 13 residues in the CDR3. V lost 0 bases and J lost 3, with 5 bases in between. Germline V gene lookup returns CDR1 MNHEY and CDR2 SVGAGI.

This clonotype was detected many times. The J gene is TRBJ2-3, the V gene TRBV20-1; 7 bases are shared with TRBD2. This CDR3 contains 16 residues. The V and J ends lost 2 bases and 3 bases, in that order; junction bases with no gene match: 11. CDR1 is DFQATT and CDR2 is SNEGSKA in the germline V gene (reference sequence). The CDR3 sequence is CSARSLGGRETDTQYF. The CDR3 bases are TGCAGTGCTAGATCCCTCGGAGGGCGGGAGACAGATACGCAGTATTTT.